The 32 T cell receptor beta chains reported below all come from one sample, sequenced in a study of T cells in Graves' hyperthyroidism and ophthalmopathy. Authors of the study amplified TCR beta CDR3 regions from RNA transcripts. First-round RT-PCR of the TCR CDR3 relied on the HTBI primer set. Using its own MiXCR run on the multiplex PCR reads, TCRdb lists one record per CDR3 protein. The profile covers 500,000 to 600,000 distinct CDR3 sequences, with 16% appearing a single time and around 18% taken by the ten largest. The sequenced material came from blood. The receptors come from a woman in her late teens or twenties with Graves' hyperthyroidism.

The chain combines TRBV19 with TRBJ2-2; a possible D gene is TRBD2 (5 bases). This CDR3 has 17 residues. Germline-derived CDR1 and CDR2 are LNHDA and SQIVND (reference sequence). V was shortened by 4 bases and J by 4 bases, with 19 bases between the two germline ends. This chain's CDR3 is CASSTTARSAGTGELFF. The CDR3, as DNA: TGTGCCAGTAGTACGACGGCGAGAAGCGCGGGCACCGGGGAGCTGTTTTTT.

This chain connects TRBV7-9 to TRBJ2-7; tentatively, D is TRBD1 or TRBD2 (6 bases each). Germline V gives CDR1 SEHNR, CDR2 FQNEAQ (reference sequence). The V end was cut by 1 base, the J end by 4 bases, with 14 bases between. The CDR3 has 15 residues. CDR3 loop: CASSLDGGRGYEQYF. The CDR3 nucleotides are TGTGCCAGCAGCTTAGATGGGGGGCGCGGATACGAGCAGTACTTC.

Points on this clonotype: A junction boundary mismatches the germline segment, possibly from a read error. V usage is TRBV7-2 and J usage is TRBJ2-1; the D is unclear. CDR3 length: 17 amino acids. CDR1 and CDR2 (germline): SGHTA, FQGNSA. The CDR3 loop reads CASTLKFHSRTYNEQFF. CDR3 nucleotide sequence: TGTGCCAGCACCTTAAAATTCCACAGTAGGACCTACAATGAGCAGTTCTTC.

The gene calls are TRBV28 and TRBJ2-1; no definite D call. Trimming took 5 bases from V and 8 from J, leaving 10 bases between them. This CDR3 has 12 amino acids. Germline V gene data show CDR1 as MDHEN and CDR2 as SYDVKM. CDR3 coding DNA: TGTGCCAGCAGTACCGGTGCCCATGAGCAGTTCTTC. Residues: CASSTGAHEQFF. Full variable domain (missing parts from reference TRBV28 and TRBJ2-1): DVKVTQSSRYLVKRTGEKVFLECVQDMDHENMFWYRQDPGLGLRLIYFSYDVKMKEKGDIPEGYSVSREKKERFSLILESASTNQTSMYLCASSTGAHEQFFGPGTRLTVL.

This clonotype came up many times. This chain joins TRBV11-3 and TRBJ2-3; D possibly corresponds to TRBD1 (6 bases). The V gene's germline CDR1 is SGHNT and CDR2 YENEEA. The V and J ends lost 0 bases and 4 bases respectively, with 11 bases between them. This CDR3 has 15 residues. CDR3 amino acids: CASSLEPRGSDTQYF. CDR3 bases: TGTGCCAGCAGCTTAGAGCCCAGGGGTTCAGATACGCAGTATTTT.

Points on this clonotype: A much larger clone lies a single base off, so this may be a read error. The rearrangement links TRBV5-6 to TRBJ1-1, with 9 bases matching TRBD1. This CDR3 spans 18 amino acids. Germline CDR1 SGHDT, CDR2 YYEEEE. V dropped 0 bases and J dropped 0; count of bases not matched to a gene: 9. CDR3 nucleotide sequence: TGTGCCAGCAGCTTGGCCCACACAGGGGGCGCGATGAACACTGAAGCTTTCTTT. Translation: CASSLAHTGGAMNTEAFF.

This chain joins TRBV5-1 and TRBJ2-1; perhaps TRBD2 as D (6 bases). The germline CDR1 and CDR2 sequences are SGHRS and YFSETQ. The V and J ends lost 0 bases and 7 bases respectively, with 20 bases between them. The CDR3 runs 17 residues. CDR3 sequence reads: CASSLGPLGGLGNEQFF. CDR3 bases: TGCGCCAGCAGCTTGGGCCCTCTAGGAGGGTTGGGGAATGAGCAGTTCTTC.

This clonotype occurred many times. V gene TRBV12-3 or TRBV12-4 combines with J gene TRBJ1-1; TRBD1 matches at 8 bases. After removal of 4 bases from V and 5 bases from J, the junction contained 6 bases not matched to a gene. The CDR3 is 14 residues long. Written as DNA, the CDR3 is TGTGCCAGCAGTTCGGGACAGGTTAGAACTGAAGCTTTCTTT. Protein sequence: CASSSGQVRTEAFF.

This clonotype was found many times. The chain uses TRBV11-2 and TRBJ2-7; TRBD1 might be the D (6 bases). V was shortened by 1 base and J by 4 bases, with 14 bases between the two germline ends. There are 15 residues in the CDR3. Germline V gene lookup returns CDR1 SGHAT and CDR2 FQNNGV. The CDR3 DNA sequence: TGTGCCAGCAGCTTAGGATGGGGGCAAGAATACGAGCAGTACTTC. This translates into CASSLGWGQEYEQYF.

This clonotype was detected only a few times. The chain carries TRBV6-1 and TRBJ1-5; tentative D call: TRBD1 (5 bases). Trimming stripped 3 bases from V and 5 bases from J, with 23 bases between. Per the germline V gene, CDR1 is MNHNS and CDR2 is SASEGT. The CDR3 has 18 residues. The CDR3 here is CASSDLIRVGLGYQPQHF. The CDR3 DNA is TGTGCCAGCAGTGACCTGATCAGGGTAGGGTTAGGTTATCAGCCCCAGCATTTT.

This clonotype appeared many times. J is TRBJ2-5 and V is TRBV27, with 7 bases matching TRBD2. The CDR3 totals 16 residues. V shed 0 bases and J 5 bases; nucleotides not matched to a gene: 9. Germline V gives CDR1 MNHEY, CDR2 SMNVEV (reference sequence). In nucleotides, the CDR3 is TGTGCCAGCAGTTTATCGACCATCGGGGGGAAGGAGACCCAGTACTTC. Translated: CASSLSTIGGKETQYF.

This clonotype has ten or more counts. V is TRBV10-3 and J is TRBJ2-1; TRBD2 might be the D (5 bases). Trimming cost V 8 bases and J 6 bases, with 8 bases left between them. This CDR3 region has 11 residues. Germline V lookup: CDR1 ENHRY, CDR2 SYGVKD. CDR3 region: CAILTSNEQFF. CDR3 DNA sequence: TGTGCCATCTTAACTAGCAATGAGCAGTTCTTC.

This clonotype occurred many times. V usage is TRBV2 and J usage is TRBJ1-6; 7 bases are shared with TRBD1. The ends lost 1 base at V and 7 bases at J; junction bases unmatched: 4. This CDR3 is built from 15 residues. CDR1 is SNHLY and CDR2 is FYNNEI in the germline V gene. The CDR3 sequence: CASSEEGAWNSPLHF. CDR3 nucleotide sequence: TGTGCCAGCAGTGAAGAGGGGGCGTGGAATTCACCCCTCCACTTT. Together with reference TRBV2 and TRBJ1-6, the CDR3 gives the full variable domain: EPEVTQTPSHQVTQMGQEVILRCVPISNHLYFYWYRQILGQKVEFLVSFYNNEISEKSEIFDDQFSVERPDGSNFTLKIRSTKLEDSAMYFCASSEEGAWNSPLHFGNGTRLTVT.

The CDR3 is CASSQVGLAETYEQYF. The CDR3, as DNA: TGCGCCAGCAGCCAGGTGGGACTAGCGGAAACCTACGAGCAGTACTTC. The rearrangement joins TRBV4-1 to TRBJ2-7; TRBD2 aligns across 11 bases. CDR3 length: 16 residues. V gave up 3 bases and J gave up 2 bases; unmatched junction bases: 6. Per germline, CDR1 MGHRA and CDR2 YSYEKL.

In its sample, this clonotype was seen a few times. The chain recombines TRBV6-2 or TRBV6-3 with TRBJ2-3; D is perhaps TRBD1 (6 bases). The CDR3 contains 14 residues. V gave up 6 bases and J gave up 4 bases, with 14 bases separating them. Germline values: CDR1 MNHEY, CDR2 SVGEGT. Here the CDR3 reads CASRKTGNPDTQYF. The CDR3 nucleotides read TGTGCCAGCAGGAAAACAGGGAATCCAGATACGCAGTATTTT.

This clonotype was counted between two and nine times. The genes are TRBV5-6 and TRBJ2-1; D gene unclear. The germline gives CDR1 SGHDT, CDR2 YYEEEE. The CDR3 consists of 16 residues. Trimming took off 4 bases at V and 0 bases at J, with 14 bases between the two ends. The CDR3 DNA reads as TGTGCCAGCAGCGGACCGGACGGCAGCTCCTACAATGAGCAGTTCTTC. As protein: CASSGPDGSSYNEQFF.

This clonotype was recorded many times. The chain is built from TRBV9 and TRBJ1-1, with no clear D. The ends were cut back, 5 bases at V and 0 bases at J, with 14 bases in the middle. The CDR3 loop spans 15 amino acids. CDR1 and CDR2 from the germline V gene are SGDLS and YYNGEE. The DNA for the CDR3 is TGTGCCAGCAGAAAAGACGCGGACGTGAACACTGAAGCTTTCTTT. It codes for CASRKDADVNTEAFF.

The chain joins TRBV10-2 to TRBJ2-1, with TRBD2 identical over 7 bases. With 6 bases clipped from V and 2 bases from J, the junction kept 10 bases outside the gene matches. CDR1 is WSHSY and CDR2 is SAAADI in the germline V gene. CDR3 size: 16 residues. The CDR3 DNA is TGCGCCAGCAGGCCTGGACTAGTGGGCCCCTACAATGAGCAGTTCTTC. This encodes CASRPGLVGPYNEQFF.

This clonotype was seen repeatedly, ten times or more. The rearrangement joins TRBV6-1 to TRBJ2-1; D is possibly TRBD1 (6 bases). This CDR3 region has 14 residues. V gave up 8 bases and J gave up 4 bases, with 15 bases separating them. Per the germline V gene, CDR1 is MNHNS and CDR2 is SASEGT. The CDR3: CASQRGSWYNEQFF. CDR3 in DNA: TGTGCCAGCCAGAGGGGGTCTTGGTACAATGAGCAGTTCTTC.

The CDR3 DNA reads TGTGCCAGCAGCACCCCTAGGGGGACTAGCGGGACAGGGGCCCACGAGCAGTACTTC. Protein: CASSTPRGTSGTGAHEQYF. The chain is built from TRBV12-3 or TRBV12-4 and TRBJ2-7; 13 bases are a match to TRBD2. Losses at the gene ends were 6 bases for V and 5 bases for J; bases not matched to a gene: 19. CDR3 length equals 19 residues.

The genes are TRBV2 and TRBJ1-5; TRBD1 matches at 7 bases. Germline V CDR1 and CDR2: SNHLY, FYNNEI. The CDR3 totals 15 residues. With V trimmed by 1 base and J by 7 bases, 7 bases remained unmatched. The CDR3 DNA is TGTGCCAGCAGTGAAGGCGACCGCAGGGGGCAGCCCCAGCATTTT. Translating it yields CASSEGDRRGQPQHF. Using reference TRBV2 and TRBJ1-5 for the parts outside the CDR3, the full variable domain is EPEVTQTPSHQVTQMGQEVILRCVPISNHLYFYWYRQILGQKVEFLVSFYNNEISEKSEIFDDQFSVERPDGSNFTLKIRSTKLEDSAMYFCASSEGDRRGQPQHFGDGTRLSIL.

The chain combines TRBV4-1 with TRBJ1-4; TRBD1 might be the D (5 bases). The germline V and J ends were trimmed by 0 bases and 14 bases, with 19 bases remaining between them. Germline assignment: CDR1 MGHRA and CDR2 YSYEKL. This CDR3 has 15 residues. Here the CDR3 DNA reads TGCGCCAGCAGCCAAGAGGGGACTGGGGGAAAGAATCTGTTTTTT. Its protein is CASSQEGTGGKNLFF.

This clonotype was seen repeatedly, ten times or more. The chain links TRBV5-1 to TRBJ2-1; tentatively, D is TRBD2 (5 bases). Germline CDR1 is SGHRS and CDR2 is YFSETQ. Trimming stripped 4 bases from V and 5 bases from J, with 16 bases between. This CDR3 spans 15 amino acids. The CDR3 spells CASSLSAGLNNEQFF. DNA for the CDR3: TGCGCCAGCAGCCTGTCAGCAGGACTCAACAATGAGCAGTTCTTC.

This clonotype was recorded a few times. The genes are TRBV7-9 and TRBJ2-5, with D unresolved. This CDR3 region has 15 residues. Germline V CDR1 and CDR2: SEHNR, FQNEAQ (reference sequence). V was pared by 2 bases and J by 3 bases, with 13 bases between. The CDR3 bases are TGTGCCAGCAGCTTACCCGAGGACGAGAAAGAGACCCAGTACTTC. This translates into CASSLPEDEKETQYF.

This clonotype was recorded a few times. This clone may be a read error of a much larger clone one base away. This chain connects TRBV20-1 to TRBJ2-3; 8 bases map to TRBD2. In germline, CDR1 is DFQATT, CDR2 SNEGSKA (reference sequence). J lost 0 bases, V lost 3 bases, and 2 bases had no gene match. This CDR3 is 14 amino acids long. CDR3 in amino acids: CSASGGASTDTQYF. CDR3 in DNA: TGCAGTGCTAGCGGGGGGGCTAGCACAGATACGCAGTATTTT.

This clonotype was counted many times. The chain combines TRBV27 with TRBJ1-1, with D perhaps TRBD1 (6 bases). V lost 2 bases to trimming and J lost 1 base, with 8 bases between them. This CDR3 contains 14 residues. CDR1 is MNHEY and CDR2 is SMNVEV in the germline V gene (reference sequence). The CDR3 coding sequence is TGTGCCAGCAGTTTAAGGGGGAAGAACACTGAAGCTTTCTTT. Its translation is CASSLRGKNTEAFF.

This clonotype was recorded a few times. The chain joins TRBV5-1 to TRBJ2-7, with 10 bases matching TRBD2. Per germline, CDR1 SGHRS and CDR2 YFSETQ. The CDR3 consists of 16 residues. Trimming took 3 bases from V and 1 from J; bases not matched to a gene: 7. CDR3 loop: CASSSRTSGISYEQYF. The CDR3 DNA is TGCGCCAGCAGCTCCAGGACTAGCGGTATTTCCTACGAGCAGTACTTC. The whole variable domain, filled in from reference TRBV5-1 and TRBJ2-7, reads KAGVTQTPRYLIKTRGQQVTLSCSPISGHRSVSWYQQTPGQGLQFLFEYFSETQRNKGNFPGRFSGRQFSNSRSEMNVSTLELGDSALYLCASSSRTSGISYEQYFGPGTRLTVT.

The chain joins TRBV20-1 to TRBJ1-2; D gene uncertain. CDR1 and CDR2 from the germline V gene are DFQATT and SNEGSKA (reference sequence). Deletions cut 5 bases from V and 8 bases from J, with 9 bases between. CDR3 size: 10 residues. This CDR3 is CSAAYRGYTF. The DNA for the CDR3 is TGCAGTGCTGCTTACAGAGGCTACACCTTC.

The V call is TRBV6-1, the J call TRBJ1-2; TRBD1 might be the D (5 bases). This CDR3 spans 13 amino acids. Germline CDR1 MNHNS, CDR2 SASEGT. V was pared by 5 bases and J by 3 bases, with 10 bases between. CDR3 nucleotide sequence: TGTGCCAGCAGTTCCCAGGGTGACTATGGCTACACCTTC. Amino acid sequence: CASSSQGDYGYTF.

There are many counts of this clonotype. This chain joins TRBV29-1 and TRBJ1-1, with a possible D match to TRBD1 (5 bases). The CDR3 consists of 11 residues. Between the trimmed V and J ends, which lost 7 bases and 8 bases, there was a span of 14 bases. The germline V gene encodes CDR1 SQVTM and CDR2 ANQGSEA. CDR3 sequence (DNA): TGCAGCGGTGGGCAGGGTGAGGAAGCTTTCTTT. Its translation is CSGGQGEEAFF.

This clonotype has ten or more counts. The V and J genes are TRBV19 and TRBJ2-7; a possible D gene is TRBD1 (6 bases). Germline-derived CDR1 and CDR2 are LNHDA and SQIVND (reference sequence). This CDR3 is 14 amino acids long. V lost 3 bases and J 1 base, leaving 10 bases between the germline ends. The CDR3 region is CASSITGSSYEQYF. CDR3 bases: TGTGCCAGTAGTATTACAGGGTCGTCCTACGAGCAGTACTTC.

J is TRBJ2-5 and V is TRBV10-3, with a possible D match to TRBD2 (7 bases). The germline gives CDR1 ENHRY, CDR2 SYGVKD. Between the trimmed V and J ends, which lost 1 base and 1 base, there was a span of 28 bases. The CDR3 spans 21 residues. Here the CDR3 reads CAISELEERSSPGGLQETQYF. CDR3 nucleotides: TGTGCCATCAGTGAGTTGGAGGAGCGAAGTTCGCCCGGGGGGCTCCAAGAGACCCAGTACTTC.